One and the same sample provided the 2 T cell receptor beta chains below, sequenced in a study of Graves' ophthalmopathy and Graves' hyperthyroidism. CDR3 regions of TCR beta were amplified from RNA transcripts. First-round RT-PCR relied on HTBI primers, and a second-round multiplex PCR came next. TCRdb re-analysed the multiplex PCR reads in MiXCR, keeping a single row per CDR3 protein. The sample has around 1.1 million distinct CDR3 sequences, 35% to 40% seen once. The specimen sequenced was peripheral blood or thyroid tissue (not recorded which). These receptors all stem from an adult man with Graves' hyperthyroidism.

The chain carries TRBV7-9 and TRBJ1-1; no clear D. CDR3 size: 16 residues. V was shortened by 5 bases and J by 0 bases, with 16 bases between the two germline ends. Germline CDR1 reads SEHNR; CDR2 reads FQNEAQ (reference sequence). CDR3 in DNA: TGTGCCAGCAGCACCGCCGGGGAGGAGATGAACACTGAAGCTTTCTTT. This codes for CASSTAGEEMNTEAFF.

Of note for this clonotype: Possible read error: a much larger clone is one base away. The CDR3 spells CASSDGGHQPQHF. The DNA for the CDR3 is TGTGCCAGCAGTGACGGGGGCCATCAGCCCCAGCATTTT. The V gene is TRBV6-5, the J gene TRBJ1-5; possibly TRBD1 for D (6 bases). CDR3 length equals 13 residues. CDR1 is MNHEY and CDR2 is SVGAGI in the germline V gene. Trimming cost V 5 bases and J 5 bases, with 10 bases left between them.